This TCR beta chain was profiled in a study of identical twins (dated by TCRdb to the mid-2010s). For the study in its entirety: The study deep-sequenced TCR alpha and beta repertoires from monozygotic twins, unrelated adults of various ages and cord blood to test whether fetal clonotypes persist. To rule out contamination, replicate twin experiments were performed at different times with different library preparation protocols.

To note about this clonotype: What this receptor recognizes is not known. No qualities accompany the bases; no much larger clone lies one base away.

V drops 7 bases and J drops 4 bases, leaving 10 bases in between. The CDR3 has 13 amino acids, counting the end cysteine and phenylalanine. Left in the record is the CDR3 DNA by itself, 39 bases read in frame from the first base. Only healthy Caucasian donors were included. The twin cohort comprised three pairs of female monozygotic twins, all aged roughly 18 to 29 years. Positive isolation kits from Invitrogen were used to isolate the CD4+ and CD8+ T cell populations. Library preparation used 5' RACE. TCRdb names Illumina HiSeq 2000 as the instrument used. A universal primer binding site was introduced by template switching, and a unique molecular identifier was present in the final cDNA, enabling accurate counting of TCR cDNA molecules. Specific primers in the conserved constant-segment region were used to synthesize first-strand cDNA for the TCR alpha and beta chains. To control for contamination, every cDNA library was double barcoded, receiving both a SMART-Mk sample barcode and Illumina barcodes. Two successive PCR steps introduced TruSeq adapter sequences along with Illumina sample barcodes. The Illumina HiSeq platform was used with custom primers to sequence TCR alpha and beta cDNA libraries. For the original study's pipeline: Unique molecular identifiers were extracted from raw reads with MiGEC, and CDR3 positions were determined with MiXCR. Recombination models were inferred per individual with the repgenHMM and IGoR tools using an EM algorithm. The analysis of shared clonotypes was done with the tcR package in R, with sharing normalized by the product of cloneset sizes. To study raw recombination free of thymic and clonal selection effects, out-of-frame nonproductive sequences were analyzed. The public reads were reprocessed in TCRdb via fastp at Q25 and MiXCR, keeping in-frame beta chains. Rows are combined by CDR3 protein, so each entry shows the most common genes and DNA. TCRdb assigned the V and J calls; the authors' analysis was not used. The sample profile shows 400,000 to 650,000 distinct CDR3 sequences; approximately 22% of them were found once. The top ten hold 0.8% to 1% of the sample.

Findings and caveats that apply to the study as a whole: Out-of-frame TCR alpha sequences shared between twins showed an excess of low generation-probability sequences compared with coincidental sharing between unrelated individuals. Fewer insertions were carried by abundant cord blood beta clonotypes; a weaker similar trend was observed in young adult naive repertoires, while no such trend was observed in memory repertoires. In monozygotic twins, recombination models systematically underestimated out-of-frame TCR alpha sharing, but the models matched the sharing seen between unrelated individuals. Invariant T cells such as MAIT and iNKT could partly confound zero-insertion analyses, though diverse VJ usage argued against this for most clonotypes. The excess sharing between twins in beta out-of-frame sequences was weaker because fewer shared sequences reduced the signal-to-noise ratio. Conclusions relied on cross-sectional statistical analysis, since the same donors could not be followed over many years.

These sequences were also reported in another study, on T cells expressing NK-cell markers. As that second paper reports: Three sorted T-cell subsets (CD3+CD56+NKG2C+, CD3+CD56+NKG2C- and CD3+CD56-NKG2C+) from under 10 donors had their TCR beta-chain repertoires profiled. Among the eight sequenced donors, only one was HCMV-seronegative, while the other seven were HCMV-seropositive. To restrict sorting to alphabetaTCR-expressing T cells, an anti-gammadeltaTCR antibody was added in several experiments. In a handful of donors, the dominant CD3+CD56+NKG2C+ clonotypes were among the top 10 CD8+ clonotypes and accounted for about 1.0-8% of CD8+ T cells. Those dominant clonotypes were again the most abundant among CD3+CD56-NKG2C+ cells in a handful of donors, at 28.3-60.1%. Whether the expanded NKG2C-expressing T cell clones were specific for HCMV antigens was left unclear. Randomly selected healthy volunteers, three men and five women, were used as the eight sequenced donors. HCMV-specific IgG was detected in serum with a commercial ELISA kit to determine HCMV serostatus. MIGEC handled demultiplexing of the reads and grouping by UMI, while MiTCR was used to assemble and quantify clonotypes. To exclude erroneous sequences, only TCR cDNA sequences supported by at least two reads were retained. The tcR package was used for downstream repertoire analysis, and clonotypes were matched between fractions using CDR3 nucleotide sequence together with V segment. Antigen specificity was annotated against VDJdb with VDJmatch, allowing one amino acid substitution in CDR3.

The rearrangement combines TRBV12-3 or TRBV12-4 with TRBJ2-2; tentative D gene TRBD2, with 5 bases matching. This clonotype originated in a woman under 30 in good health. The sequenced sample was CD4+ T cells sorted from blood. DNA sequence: TGTGCCAGCACTTGGAGCGGCACCGGGGAGCTGTTTTTT. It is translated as CASTWSGTGELFF.